The entry that follows covers one TCR beta chain sequence. Its antigen is undetermined. These data are taken from a study of cytomegalovirus exposure and HLA in healthy donors. Overall study: A later analysis reported the 120 validation repertoires used the same platform as the 550 to 700 first-cohort repertoires.

Only in-frame clones appear in the TCRdb table, and some are missing; sequencing was by immunoSEQ multiplex PCR. This sample carries roughly 70,000 clones, around 90% of them seen once, and the ten largest clones take 3% to 4%. This CDR3 has 15 residues. Germline V CDR1 and CDR2: LNHDA, SQIVND (reference sequence). Trimming removed 8 bases from V and 0 bases from J, with 15 bases in between. Whole-study results and caveats: Cytomegalovirus-associated status was assigned to 164 TCR beta chains.

The V and J genes are TRBV19 and TRBJ2-3; D is unclear. The specimen was PBMCs. The sequence came from a woman aged 18-29 years in good health and CMV-seropositive. The CDR3 nucleotides read TGTGCCAGTGCCAGTTTGGAGACCAGCACAGATACGCAGTATTTT. Residues: CASASLETSTDTQYF.